A single T cell receptor beta chain is shown here with its context. TCRdb re-called the 5' RACE reads through MiXCR, storing one row per CDR3 protein. The sample holds a few hundred thousand distinct CDR3 sequences, more than 8% seen once. This sample is drawn from a study of identical twins. Germline V gene data show CDR1 as SQVTM and CDR2 as ANQGSEA. V was clipped by 4 bases and J by 6 bases; unmatched bases: 0. CDR3 size: 12 residues. These data also featured in a second study, about yellow fever vaccine responses in identical twins.

The chain is built from TRBV29-1 and TRBJ1-4, with 9 nucleotides matching TRBD1. Material: CD8+ T cells sorted from blood. This sequence originates from a young woman in good health. CDR3: CSVGQGDEKLFF. In nucleotides, the CDR3 is TGCAGCGTTGGACAGGGGGATGAAAAACTGTTTTTT.